The 17 T cell receptor beta chains below all came from one sample that was sequenced in a study of T cell responses to AZD1222 COVID-19 vaccine (dated by TCRdb to 2020 to 2023). The sample's time point label, in plain terms: baseline before first vaccination. Library preparation used the immunoSEQ multiplex PCR assay. Sourced from immuneACCESS, this table was stored by TCRdb with only in-frame sequences that have V and J called. A share of the clones is absent; for the studies checked, an unresolved V gene accounts for under half, and the remainder has no known explanation. The sample includes around 120,000 clones, with less than 90% observed a single time. Of the sample, roughly 2.6% is held by the ten largest clones. The sample consisted of peripheral blood, taken on day 0 of AZD1222 vaccination. These receptors all come from an adult in good health.

This chain joins TRBV28 and TRBJ1-3; D is unclear. Trimming left V 2 bases short and J 8 bases short, with 13 bases between. Per germline, CDR1 MDHEN and CDR2 SYDVKM. This CDR3 region has 14 residues. The CDR3 region has the DNA TGTGCCAGCAGTTTAGCTAGTATTCGACACACCATATATTTT. Its translation is CASSLASIRHTIYF.

This chain connects TRBV4-1 to TRBJ1-2; 8 bases agree with TRBD1. Germline CDR1 reads MGHRA; CDR2 reads YSYEKL. J gave up 6 bases and V 1 base, and 4 bases lay outside the gene matches. The CDR3 extends over 14 amino acids. Here the CDR3 reads CASSQGSTGDGYTF. For the CDR3, the DNA is TGCGCCAGCAGCCAAGGCTCGACAGGGGATGGCTACACCTTC.

The chain employs TRBV28 and TRBJ2-1; D is possibly TRBD1 (5 bases). V was shortened by 3 bases and J by 5 bases, with 8 bases between the two germline ends. Germline CDR1 and CDR2: MDHEN and SYDVKM. This CDR3 comprises 13 residues. Here the CDR3 DNA reads TGTGCCAGCAGTTTGTACAGGAACAATGAGCAGTTCTTC. As protein: CASSLYRNNEQFF. The full variable domain, rest sourced from reference TRBV28 and TRBJ2-1, is DVKVTQSSRYLVKRTGEKVFLECVQDMDHENMFWYRQDPGLGLRLIYFSYDVKMKEKGDIPEGYSVSREKKERFSLILESASTNQTSMYLCASSLYRNNEQFFGPGTRLTVL.

This chain links TRBV5-4 with TRBJ2-7, with D hard to call. Deletions cut 3 bases from V and 3 bases from J, with 4 bases between. The CDR3 is made up of 11 amino acids. Germline values: CDR1 SGHNT, CDR2 YYREEE (reference sequence). The CDR3 sequence is CASSSLYEQYF. As DNA, the CDR3 is TGTGCCAGCAGCTCTCTCTACGAGCAGTACTTC.

This chain connects TRBV30 to TRBJ2-7, with D possibly matching TRBD2 (5 bases). The CDR3 runs 13 residues. Trimming removed 0 bases at V and 3 bases at J, with 9 bases between. Germline V CDR1 and CDR2: GTSNPN, SVGIG (reference sequence). CDR3 in amino acids: CAWSVSGYYEQYF. DNA of the CDR3: TGTGCCTGGAGTGTAAGCGGATACTACGAGCAGTACTTC.

The genes are TRBV6-1 and TRBJ1-6; D is undetermined. The CDR3 has 14 residues. With 3 bases removed from V and 9 bases from J, the gap between germline ends came to 12 bases. Germline V CDR1 and CDR2: MNHNS, SASEGT. This CDR3 is CASSEAVVGSPLHF. The CDR3 bases are TGTGCCAGCAGTGAGGCAGTAGTCGGTTCACCCCTCCACTTT.

J is TRBJ1-1 and V is TRBV6-5; D is ambiguous. V gave up 5 bases and J gave up 7 bases, with 17 bases separating them. Germline CDR1 is MNHEY and CDR2 is SVGAGI. The CDR3 covers 14 residues. CDR3 in DNA: TGTGCCAGCAGTCGGATACCGGAAAGCGGTGAAGCTTTCTTT. Protein sequence: CASSRIPESGEAFF.

J is TRBJ2-7 and V is TRBV28; 7 bases match TRBD2. CDR3 length: 16 amino acids. Trimming cost V 3 bases and J 0 bases; bases outside gene matches: 8. In germline, CDR1 is MDHEN, CDR2 SYDVKM. CDR3 region: CASSFYLAASSYEQYF. CDR3 nucleotide sequence: TGTGCCAGCAGTTTCTATCTAGCGGCCAGCTCCTACGAGCAGTACTTC.

This clone was recorded only once. This chain uses TRBV2 with TRBJ2-7, with D possibly matching TRBD2 (5 bases). CDR1 SNHLY and CDR2 FYNNEI come from the germline V gene. The V and J ends lost 7 bases and 1 base respectively, with 17 bases between them. The CDR3 runs to 15 residues. CDR3 DNA: TGTGCCAGCACCCGGTCCCTCGGAGGTTCCTACGAGCAGTACTTC. Its translation: CASTRSLGGSYEQYF.

This chain uses TRBV7-6 with TRBJ2-3; 9 positions agree with TRBD2. In germline, CDR1 is SGHVS, CDR2 FNYEAQ. The CDR3 length is 13 residues. Losses at the gene ends were 5 bases for V and 5 bases for J; bases not matched to a gene: 2. CDR3: CASSQLAGDTQYF. The CDR3, as DNA: TGTGCCAGCAGCCAACTAGCGGGAGATACGCAGTATTTT.

The chain uses TRBV5-4 and TRBJ1-2; 7 nucleotides line up with TRBD1. CDR1 and CDR2 (germline): SGHNT, YYREEE (reference sequence). This CDR3 is 13 amino acids long. The J segment lost 4 bases and the V segment lost 4 bases, leaving 4 bases of the junction unmatched. The CDR3 here is CASSTGTAYGYTF. CDR3 in DNA: TGTGCCAGCAGCACGGGGACAGCCTATGGCTACACCTTC.

The CDR3 DNA follows: TGTGCCAGCAGTTCTAGCGGGATTGGGGAACAATTGAAGCAGTTCTTC. This codes for CASSSSGIGEQLKQFF. The rearrangement links TRBV28 to TRBJ2-1; 9 bases are shared with TRBD2. Looked up from germline, CDR1 is MDHEN and CDR2 is SYDVKM. V lost 4 bases and J lost 11; bases outside the gene matches: 15. The CDR3 loop spans 16 amino acids.

The CDR3 DNA follows: TGTGCCAGCAGTGAACCTCAGCTCACTACACCCCTCCACTTT. As protein: CASSEPQLTTPLHF. The gene calls are TRBV6-1 and TRBJ1-6; D gene uncertain. CDR3 length equals 14 residues. The V end lost 2 bases, the J end lost 11 bases, and 13 bases lay between the germline ends. Germline lookup yields CDR1 MNHNS and CDR2 SASEGT.

This chain uses TRBV7-2 with TRBJ1-4; no clear D gene. The CDR3 loop spans 14 amino acids. Germline CDR1 and CDR2: SGHTA and FQGNSA. The V end lost 3 bases, the J end lost 0 bases, and 5 bases lay between the germline ends. The CDR3, as DNA: TGTGCCAGCAGCTTGTTTGCAACTAATGAAAAACTGTTTTTT. It encodes CASSLFATNEKLFF.

With regard to this clone: One end of the junction does not line up with germline, which may come from a read error. The chain links TRBV5-1 to TRBJ1-2; 11 positions agree with TRBD1. Germline CDR1 SGHRS, CDR2 YFSETQ. CDR3 length equals 18 residues. Here the CDR3 DNA reads TGCGCCAGCAGTTTGGTGACCTCCGGGACAGGGGGGGTCTATGGCTACACCTTC. It yields the protein CASSLVTSGTGGVYGYTF.

This clone was observed a single time. The chain joins TRBV18 to TRBJ2-1; perhaps D is TRBD1 or TRBD2 (6 bases each). This CDR3 is built from 15 residues. V lost 3 bases to trimming and J lost 2 bases, with 11 bases between them. Germline V CDR1 and CDR2: KGHSH, LQKENI. Here the CDR3 reads CASSPSRGPYNEQFF. CDR3 coding DNA: TGTGCCAGCTCACCGTCCCGGGGGCCCTACAATGAGCAGTTCTTC. The full variable domain, in which reference TRBV18 and TRBJ2-1 provide the parts outside the CDR3, is NAGVMQNPRHLVRRRGQEARLRCSPMKGHSHVYWYRQLPEEGLKFMVYLQKENIIDESGMPKERFSAEFPKEGPSILRIQQVVRGDSAAYFCASSPSRGPYNEQFFGPGTRLTVL.

V gene TRBV5-1 combines with J gene TRBJ2-7, with TRBD2 as a possible D gene (5 bases). Germline V gene data show CDR1 as SGHRS and CDR2 as YFSETQ. V was trimmed by 1 base and J by 2 bases, leaving 16 bases between them. The CDR3 length is 16 residues. Here the CDR3 reads CASSLSDGKPPYEQYF. In nucleotides, the CDR3 is TGCGCCAGCAGCTTGTCCGACGGGAAACCGCCCTACGAGCAGTACTTC.